The 15 T cell receptor beta chains below come from one sample, sequenced in a study of graft-versus-host responses after intestinal transplantation. No antigens are known for them. TCRdb keeps only in-frame clones here, not all; method: immunoSEQ multiplex PCR. Of about 88,000 clones listed, roughly 90% are singletons. The sequenced sample was unstimulated CD4+ T cells sorted from spleen or lymph node cells, obtained before transplant. Receptors were obtained from a human donor who was the organ donor for an intestinal transplant.

This chain links TRBV29-1 with TRBJ2-5; D not certain. The CDR3 sequence is 13 residues long. The germline CDR1 and CDR2 sequences are SQVTM and ANQGSEA. V was pared by 4 bases and J by 2 bases, with 11 bases between. The CDR3 nucleotides read TGCAGCGTTGGCTTAAGACTGCAAGAGACCCAGTACTTC. Translation gives CSVGLRLQETQYF.

This chain uses TRBV5-6 with TRBJ2-5; 9 bases agree with TRBD1. Per the germline V gene, CDR1 is SGHDT and CDR2 is YYEEEE. V gave up 3 bases and J gave up 5 bases; unmatched junction bases: 5. The CDR3 extends over 14 amino acids. CDR3 bases: TGTGCCAGCAGCTGGGGACAGGGTAGGGAGACCCAGTACTTC. The encoded protein is CASSWGQGRETQYF.

The rearrangement uses TRBV7-8 and TRBJ1-6, with 7 bases that match TRBD1. CDR3 length equals 16 residues. Trimming at V came to 4 bases and at J to 8 bases, leaving 11 bases not matched to a gene. Germline V gives CDR1 SGHVS, CDR2 FQNEAQ. CDR3 protein: CASSWSRGRGDSPLHF. The CDR3 DNA sequence: TGTGCCAGCAGCTGGAGCCGGGGCAGGGGGGATTCACCCCTCCACTTT.

This clone appeared a single time. This chain uses TRBV7-9 with TRBJ1-6; a possible D gene is TRBD1 (6 bases). V gave up 5 bases and J gave up 12 bases, with 20 bases separating them. Germline loops: CDR1 SEHNR, CDR2 FQNEAQ (reference sequence). This CDR3 contains 15 residues. In nucleotides, the CDR3 is TGTGCCAGCAGCCATGAAACAGGGTCGGGATTACCCCTCCACTTT. Amino acids: CASSHETGSGLPLHF.

The rearrangement uses TRBV5-3 and TRBJ1-2, with 9 nucleotides matching TRBD1. TRBV5-3 is treated as an ORF (open reading frame) with a function not yet certain. The V segment lost 4 bases and the J segment 4 bases; nucleotides outside the gene matches: 8. CDR3 length equals 15 residues. CDR3 nucleotides: TGTGCCAGAAGCCTCGGACAGGGGAGGGGCTATGGCTACACCTTC. It translates to CARSLGQGRGYGYTF.

V usage is TRBV19 and J usage is TRBJ2-4; a possible D gene is TRBD2 (6 bases). The CDR3 has 14 residues. CDR1 is LNHDA, CDR2 SQIVND, per germline (reference sequence). V was cut by 3 bases and J by 1 base, with 7 bases left in between. CDR3 nucleotides: TGTGCCAGTAGTATTGGGGGGGCCAAAAACATTCAGTACTTC. Translation: CASSIGGAKNIQYF. Looking up the rest from reference TRBV19 and TRBJ2-4 gives the full variable domain: DGGITQSPKYLFRKEGQNVTLSCEQNLNHDAMYWYRQDPGQGLRLIYYSQIVNDFQKGDIAEGYSVSREKKESFPLTVTSAQKNPTAFYLCASSIGGAKNIQYFGAGTRLSVL.

The V call is TRBV11-2, the J call TRBJ2-7; TRBD2 matches 10 bases. CDR1 and CDR2 from the germline V gene are SGHAT and FQNNGV. The CDR3 extends over 13 amino acids. Trimming took 4 bases from V and 4 from J; bases not matched to a gene: 1. CDR3 DNA sequence: TGTGCCAGCAGCTCACTAGCGGGGTACGAGCAGTACTTC. It is translated as CASSSLAGYEQYF.

V gene TRBV2 combines with J gene TRBJ1-2; D unresolved. CDR3 length equals 14 residues. The V end lost 0 bases, the J end lost 2 bases, and 7 bases lay between the germline ends. Germline loops: CDR1 SNHLY, CDR2 FYNNEI. In nucleotides, the CDR3 is TGTGCCAGCAGTGAAGCGAGGCCCAACTATGGCTACACCTTC. As protein: CASSEARPNYGYTF. Full variable domain (outside the CDR3, taken from reference TRBV2 and TRBJ1-2): EPEVTQTPSHQVTQMGQEVILRCVPISNHLYFYWYRQILGQKVEFLVSFYNNEISEKSEIFDDQFSVERPDGSNFTLKIRSTKLEDSAMYFCASSEARPNYGYTFGSGTRLTVV.

The chain carries TRBV4-2 and TRBJ2-3, with 16 bases identical to TRBD2. The CDR3 is made up of 17 amino acids. Germline V gene lookup returns CDR1 LGHNA and CDR2 YNFKEQ. Trimming at V came to 4 bases and at J to 4 bases, leaving 5 bases not matched to a gene. CDR3 amino acids: CASSPGLAGGWADTQYF. The DNA for the CDR3 is TGTGCCAGCAGCCCGGGACTAGCGGGGGGGTGGGCAGATACGCAGTATTTT.

The chain couples TRBV28 to TRBJ2-3; tentative D call: TRBD1 (6 bases). The germline CDR1 and CDR2 sequences are MDHEN and SYDVKM. The V end was cut by 5 bases, the J end by 6 bases, with 18 bases between. The length of the CDR3 is 15 residues. As DNA, the CDR3 is TGTGCCAGCAGTCACCCGGGGCCAAGGGGGGATACGCAGTATTTT. Translation gives CASSHPGPRGDTQYF.

The chain recombines TRBV10-3 with TRBJ2-1; 7 nucleotides match TRBD1. The CDR3 has 16 amino acids. Trimming took 5 bases from V and 0 from J; bases not matched to a gene: 7. Germline CDR1 and CDR2: ENHRY and SYGVKD. The chain's CDR3 is CAISYLGQSSYNEQFF. The CDR3 DNA reads as TGTGCCATCAGTTACTTGGGACAGAGCTCCTACAATGAGCAGTTCTTC.

V is TRBV10-3 and J is TRBJ1-1; D is unclear. In germline, CDR1 is ENHRY, CDR2 SYGVKD. V was trimmed by 0 bases and J by 1 base, leaving 9 bases between them. The CDR3 totals 15 residues. The CDR3 sequence: CAISESIRENTEAFF. The CDR3 DNA is TGTGCCATCAGTGAGTCGATTCGGGAGAACACTGAAGCTTTCTTT.

In its sample, this clone was seen a few times. This chain uses TRBV5-1 with TRBJ1-3, with TRBD1 as a possible D gene (6 bases). V lost 1 base and J 4 bases, leaving 18 bases between the germline ends. The CDR3 contains 17 residues. Germline lookup yields CDR1 SGHRS and CDR2 YFSETQ. CDR3 region: CASSLTPTGKLGNTIYF. CDR3 sequence (DNA): TGCGCCAGCAGCTTGACTCCAACAGGGAAATTAGGAAACACCATATATTTT.

This rearrangement joins TRBV2 to TRBJ2-1; D is perhaps TRBD2 (6 bases). This CDR3 comprises 12 residues. CDR1 and CDR2 from the germline V gene are SNHLY and FYNNEI. Trimming stripped 4 bases from V and 8 bases from J, with 9 bases between. DNA for the CDR3: TGTGCCAGCAGTGTGCGGGGACATGAGCAGTTCTTC. Translating gives CASSVRGHEQFF.

Only one count was recorded for this clone. V usage is TRBV30 and J usage is TRBJ1-1; 8 bases are shared with TRBD1. The CDR3 sequence is 16 residues long. J was trimmed by 1 base and V by 6 bases; bases with no gene match: 13. CDR1 and CDR2 from the germline V gene are GTSNPN and SVGIG (reference sequence). As DNA, the CDR3 is TGTGCCTGCACACAGGGGGTCGGGGGACAGAACACTGAAGCTTTCTTT. The encoded protein is CACTQGVGGQNTEAFF.